This note documents a single T cell receptor beta chain sequence. Its target is not known. The sample comes from a study of T cell responses to AZD1222 COVID-19 vaccine. General study findings and limits: Targeting of unmutated variant regions was reportedly seen in nearly half of spike-specific TCRs. Recipients of two AZD1222 doses showed rising Spike-specific TCR breadth and depth. Donors in the cohort were predominantly white British and more often female, and clonal diversity was possibly underestimated.

Trimming took off 0 bases at V and 6 bases at J, with 10 bases between the two ends. Germline V CDR1 and CDR2: SGHRS, YFSETQ. The length of the CDR3 is 13 residues. The repertoire was sequenced with immunoSEQ multiplex PCR; TCRdb's copy has only in-frame clones and lacks some. The profile covers approximately 120,000 clones, with over 85% appearing a single time and more than 0.7% taken by the ten largest. This clonotype was sampled from an adult in good health. The chain links TRBV5-1 to TRBJ2-7; a possible D gene is TRBD2 (5 bases). The sequences come from peripheral blood, collected on day 0 of AZD1222 vaccination. The CDR3 protein is CASSLGLRSEQYF. The CDR3 region has the DNA TGCGCCAGCAGCTTGGGACTAAGGAGCGAGCAGTACTTC.